This T cell receptor beta chain was retrieved from a study of blood T cell repertoires in COVID-19 (TCRdb year 2020). With regard to the full study: Collaborator samples came from the United States, Italy and Spain and covered acute and convalescent phases of COVID-19. The material from the prospective study consisted of cDNA or gDNA derived from T cells, B-cell-depleted T cells, or PBMCs. Deeply sampled blood TCRbeta repertoires from subjects exposed to, actively infected with, or recovered from COVID-19 were included in the dataset. The repertoires were released in a freely available public database meant as a resource for research on the immune response to SARS-CoV-2. Samples were obtained from the ongoing ImmuneRACE study (first 160 participants) and from 1,200 or so subjects provided by 6 global collaborators. Nearly every sample came with metadata listing a de-identified subject ID, COVID-19 status, age in years and sex. Where available, HLA class I and class II types were taken from metadata supplied by the sample provider and were not determined by assay-based typing.

The immunoSEQ Assay, a bias-controlled multiplex PCR, was used to amplify TCRbeta CDR3 regions from genomic DNA. The original pipeline was this. The number of nucleated cells in each sample was estimated by amplification of reference gene primers within the assay. To quantify the absolute abundance of each unique TCRbeta CDR3 rearrangement, sequence reads were collapsed and filtered. For each sample, productive Simpson clonality was calculated as the square root of Simpson's diversity index across productive rearrangements. This is the immuneACCESS table as TCRdb keeps it, with only in-frame sequences that have V and J called. A part of the clones is gone; compared with another copy, unresolved V genes explain less than half, and the rest is unexplained. The V and J calls and the clone size are those of that table, but D and trimming were determined from the DNA. The table for this sample lists 200,000 to 300,000 clones; 75% to 90% of them were counted only once. Approximately 2% of the sample is taken by the ten largest.

Each collaborating institution followed its own protocols to collect whole blood in K2EDTA tubes. For TCRbeta analysis, collaborators shipped samples in one of three forms: frozen whole blood, isolated PBMCs, or DNA extracted from either of those sample types. Paper-wide results and their limitations: How much clinical and demographic metadata was included differed by source and by participant, and the metadata was provided uncurated.

Here V drops 0 bases and J drops 2 bases, and the junction holds 13 bases not matched to any gene. From the cysteine through the phenylalanine, the CDR3 covers 19 amino acids. Only CDR3 DNA remains: 57 bases, in frame from the first base. CDR1 and CDR2 are drawn from the germline V gene: SGDLS, YYNGEE. Turning to this clone: This receptor's antigen is unknown. Within one base of it there is no much larger clone, and no base qualities were kept.

What was sequenced was peripheral blood. The sequence came from a man aged 25 to 40 with active or convalescent COVID-19. Recombination connected TRBV9 to TRBJ2-2; 7 bases in the junction line up with TRBD2. In nucleotides, the sequence is TGTGCCAGCAGCGTAGTTGGGGCCCAGTTAGCGGGTAACACCGGGGAGCTGTTTTTT. This translates into CASSVVGAQLAGNTGELFF.